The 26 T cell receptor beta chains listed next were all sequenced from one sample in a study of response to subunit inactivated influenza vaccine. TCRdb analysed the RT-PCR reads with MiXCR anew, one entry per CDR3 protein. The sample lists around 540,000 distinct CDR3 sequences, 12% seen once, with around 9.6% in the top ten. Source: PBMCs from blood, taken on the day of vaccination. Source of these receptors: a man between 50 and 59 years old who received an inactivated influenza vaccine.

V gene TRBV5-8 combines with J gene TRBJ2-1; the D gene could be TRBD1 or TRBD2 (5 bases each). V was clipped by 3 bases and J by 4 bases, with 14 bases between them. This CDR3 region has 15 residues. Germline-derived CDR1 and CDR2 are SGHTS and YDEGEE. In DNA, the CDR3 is TGTGCCAGCAGCTCTCCGGGACCCTCGTACAATGAGCAGTTCTTC. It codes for CASSSPGPSYNEQFF.

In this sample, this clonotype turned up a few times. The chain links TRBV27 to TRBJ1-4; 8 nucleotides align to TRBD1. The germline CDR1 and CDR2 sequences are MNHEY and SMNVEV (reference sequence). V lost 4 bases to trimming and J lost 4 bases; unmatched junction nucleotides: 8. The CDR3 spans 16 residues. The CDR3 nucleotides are TGTGCCAGCAGTTCAACCCGGGACAGGATTAATGAAAAACTGTTTTTT. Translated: CASSSTRDRINEKLFF.

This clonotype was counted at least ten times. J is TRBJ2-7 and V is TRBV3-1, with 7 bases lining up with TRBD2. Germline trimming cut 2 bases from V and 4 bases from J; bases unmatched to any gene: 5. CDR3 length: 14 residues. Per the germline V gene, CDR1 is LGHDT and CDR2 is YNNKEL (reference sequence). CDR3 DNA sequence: TGTGCCAGCAGCCAATTCGGGAGGTCATACGAGCAGTACTTC. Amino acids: CASSQFGRSYEQYF.

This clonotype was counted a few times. The CDR3 region is CASSQEIAGQAEKTQYF. CDR3 DNA sequence: TGCGCCAGCAGCCAAGAAATCGCGGGGCAAGCGGAAAAGACCCAGTACTTC. V is TRBV4-3 and J is TRBJ2-5; possible D gene TRBD2, 6 bases. The CDR3 is 17 amino acids. Germline loops: CDR1 LGHNA, CDR2 YSLEER. The germline V and J ends were trimmed by 0 bases and 6 bases, with 20 bases remaining between them.

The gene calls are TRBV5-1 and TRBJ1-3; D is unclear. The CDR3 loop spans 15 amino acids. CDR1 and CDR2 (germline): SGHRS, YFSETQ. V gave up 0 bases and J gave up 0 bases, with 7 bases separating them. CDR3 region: CASSLGSSSGNTIYF. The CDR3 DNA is TGCGCCAGCAGCTTGGGCAGCAGCTCTGGAAACACCATATATTTT.

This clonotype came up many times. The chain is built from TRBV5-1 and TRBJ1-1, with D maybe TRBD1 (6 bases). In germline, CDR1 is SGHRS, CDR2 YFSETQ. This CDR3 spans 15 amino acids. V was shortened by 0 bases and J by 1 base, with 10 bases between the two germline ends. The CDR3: CASSLEGGGNTEAFF. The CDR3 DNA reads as TGCGCCAGCAGCTTGGAGGGGGGAGGGAACACTGAAGCTTTCTTT.

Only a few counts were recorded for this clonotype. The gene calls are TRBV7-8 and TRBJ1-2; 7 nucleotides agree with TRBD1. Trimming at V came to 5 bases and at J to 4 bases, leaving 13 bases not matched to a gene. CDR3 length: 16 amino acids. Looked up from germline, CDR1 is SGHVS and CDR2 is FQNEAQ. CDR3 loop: CASSDMGRGGPYGYTF. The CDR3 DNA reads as TGTGCCAGCAGCGATATGGGCAGGGGGGGACCCTATGGCTACACCTTC.

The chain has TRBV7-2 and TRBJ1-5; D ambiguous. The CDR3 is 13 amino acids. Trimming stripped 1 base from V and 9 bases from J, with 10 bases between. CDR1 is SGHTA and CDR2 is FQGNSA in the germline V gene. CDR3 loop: CASSLVDGRPQHF. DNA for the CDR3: TGTGCCAGCAGCTTAGTAGACGGTAGGCCCCAGCATTTT. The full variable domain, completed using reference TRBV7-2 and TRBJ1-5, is GAGVSQSPSNKVTEKGKDVELRCDPISGHTALYWYRQSLGQGLEFLIYFQGNSAPDKSGLPSDRFSAERTGGSVSTLTIQRTQQEDSAVYLCASSLVDGRPQHFGDGTRLSIL.

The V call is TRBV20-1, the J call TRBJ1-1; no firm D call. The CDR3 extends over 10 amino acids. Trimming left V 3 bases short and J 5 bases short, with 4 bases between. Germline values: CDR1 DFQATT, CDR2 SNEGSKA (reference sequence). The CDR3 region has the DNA TGCAGTGCTAGCCCAACTGAAGCTTTCTTT. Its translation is CSASPTEAFF.

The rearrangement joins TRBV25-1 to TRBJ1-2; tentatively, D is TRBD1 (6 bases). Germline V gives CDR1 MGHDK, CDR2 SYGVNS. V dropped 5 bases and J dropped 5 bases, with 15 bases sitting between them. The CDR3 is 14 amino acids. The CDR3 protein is CASSLQTGQYGYTF. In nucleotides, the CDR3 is TGTGCCAGCAGTTTACAGACAGGACAGTATGGCTACACCTTC.

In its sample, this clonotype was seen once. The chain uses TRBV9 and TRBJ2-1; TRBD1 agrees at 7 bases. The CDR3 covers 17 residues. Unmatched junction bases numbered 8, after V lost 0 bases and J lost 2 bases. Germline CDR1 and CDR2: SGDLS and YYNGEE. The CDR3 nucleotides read TGTGCCAGCAGCGTAGGCCCAGGGGGTAACCCCTACAATGAGCAGTTCTTC. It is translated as CASSVGPGGNPYNEQFF. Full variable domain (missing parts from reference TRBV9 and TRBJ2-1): DSGVTQTPKHLITATGQRVTLRCSPRSGDLSVYWYQQSLDQGLQFLIQYYNGEERAKGNILERFSAQQFPDLHSELNLSSLELGDSALYFCASSVGPGGNPYNEQFFGPGTRLTVL.

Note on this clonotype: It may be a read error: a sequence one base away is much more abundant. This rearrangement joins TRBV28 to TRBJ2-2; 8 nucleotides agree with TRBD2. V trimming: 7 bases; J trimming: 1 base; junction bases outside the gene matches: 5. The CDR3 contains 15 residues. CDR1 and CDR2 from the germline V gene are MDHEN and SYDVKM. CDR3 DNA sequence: TGTGCCAGCAAGCGGAGCGGGGGGAACACCGGGGAGCTGTTTTTT. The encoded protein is CASKRSGGNTGELFF.

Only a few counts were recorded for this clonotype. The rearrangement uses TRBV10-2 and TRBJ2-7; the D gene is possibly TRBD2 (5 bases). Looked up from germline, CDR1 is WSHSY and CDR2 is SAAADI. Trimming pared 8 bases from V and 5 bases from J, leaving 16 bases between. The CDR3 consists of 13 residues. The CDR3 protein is CASLGNFFHEQYF. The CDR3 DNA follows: TGCGCCAGCCTCGGGAATTTTTTCCACGAGCAGTACTTC.

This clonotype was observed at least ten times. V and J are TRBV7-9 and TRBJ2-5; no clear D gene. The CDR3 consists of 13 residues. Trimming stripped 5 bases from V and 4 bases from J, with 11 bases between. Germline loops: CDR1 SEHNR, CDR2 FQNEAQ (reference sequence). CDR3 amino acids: CASSRRYLETQYF. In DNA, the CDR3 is TGTGCCAGCAGCCGACGGTACTTAGAGACCCAGTACTTC.

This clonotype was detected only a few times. CDR3: CSARTGMYNEQFF. The CDR3 coding sequence is TGCAGTGCTAGAACAGGGATGTACAATGAGCAGTTCTTC. This sequence joins TRBV20-1 and TRBJ2-1, with TRBD1 as a possible D gene (6 bases). V lost 2 bases and J lost 4, with 9 bases in between. Germline values: CDR1 DFQATT, CDR2 SNEGSKA (reference sequence). The CDR3 totals 13 residues.

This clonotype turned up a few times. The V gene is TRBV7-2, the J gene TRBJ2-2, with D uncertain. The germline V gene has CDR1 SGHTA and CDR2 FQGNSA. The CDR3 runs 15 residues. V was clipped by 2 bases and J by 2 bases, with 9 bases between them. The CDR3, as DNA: TGTGCCAGCAGCTTAAACGGGTTAAACACCGGGGAGCTGTTTTTT. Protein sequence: CASSLNGLNTGELFF.

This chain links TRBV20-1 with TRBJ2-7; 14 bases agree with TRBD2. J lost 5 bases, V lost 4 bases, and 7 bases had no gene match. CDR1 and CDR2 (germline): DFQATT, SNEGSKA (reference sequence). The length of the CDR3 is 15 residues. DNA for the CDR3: TGCAGTGCTACCCCCGGGACTAGCGGGAGACACGAGCAGTACTTC. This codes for CSATPGTSGRHEQYF.

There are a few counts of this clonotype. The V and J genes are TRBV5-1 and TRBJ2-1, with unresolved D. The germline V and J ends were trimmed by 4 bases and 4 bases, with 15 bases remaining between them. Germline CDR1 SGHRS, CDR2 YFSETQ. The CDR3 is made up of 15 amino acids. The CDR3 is CASSHPDGTYNEQFF. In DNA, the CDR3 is TGCGCCAGCAGCCACCCCGACGGAACATACAATGAGCAGTTCTTC.

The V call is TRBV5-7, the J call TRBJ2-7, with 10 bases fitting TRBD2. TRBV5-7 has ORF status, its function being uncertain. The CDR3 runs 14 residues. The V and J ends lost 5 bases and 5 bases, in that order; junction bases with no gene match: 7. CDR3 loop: CASRVAGGPNEQYF. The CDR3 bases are TGTGCCAGCAGAGTAGCGGGAGGCCCGAACGAGCAGTACTTC.

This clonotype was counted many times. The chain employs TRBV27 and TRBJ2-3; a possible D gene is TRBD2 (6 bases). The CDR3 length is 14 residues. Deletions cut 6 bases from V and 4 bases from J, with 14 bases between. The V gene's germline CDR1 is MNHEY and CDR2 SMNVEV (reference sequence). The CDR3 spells CASRWRGRADTQYF. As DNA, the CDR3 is TGTGCCAGCAGATGGCGGGGAAGGGCAGATACGCAGTATTTT.

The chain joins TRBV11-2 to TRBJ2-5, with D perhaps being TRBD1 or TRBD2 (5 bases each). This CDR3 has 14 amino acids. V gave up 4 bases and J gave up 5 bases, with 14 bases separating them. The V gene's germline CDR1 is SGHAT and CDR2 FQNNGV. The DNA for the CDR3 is TGTGCCAGCAGCTCCTCGACCTGGGGGGAGACCCAGTACTTC. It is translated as CASSSSTWGETQYF.

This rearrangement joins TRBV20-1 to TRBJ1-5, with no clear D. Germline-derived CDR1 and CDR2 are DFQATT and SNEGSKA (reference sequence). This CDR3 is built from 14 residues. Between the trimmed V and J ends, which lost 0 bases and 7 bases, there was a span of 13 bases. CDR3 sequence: CSARDPKARQPQHF. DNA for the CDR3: TGCAGTGCTAGAGATCCCAAGGCCAGACAGCCCCAGCATTTT.

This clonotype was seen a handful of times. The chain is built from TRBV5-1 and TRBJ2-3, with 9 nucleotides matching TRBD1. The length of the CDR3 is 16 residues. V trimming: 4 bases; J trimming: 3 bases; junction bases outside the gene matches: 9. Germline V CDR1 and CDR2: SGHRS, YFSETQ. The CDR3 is CASSTQGAYTTDTQYF. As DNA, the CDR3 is TGCGCCAGCAGCACACAGGGGGCGTACACGACAGATACGCAGTATTTT.

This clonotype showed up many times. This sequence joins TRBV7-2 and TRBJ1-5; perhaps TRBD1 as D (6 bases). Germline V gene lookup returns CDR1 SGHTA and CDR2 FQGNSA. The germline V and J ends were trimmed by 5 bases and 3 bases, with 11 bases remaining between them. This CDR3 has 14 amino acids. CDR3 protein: CASSPGQPNQPQHF. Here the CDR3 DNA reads TGTGCCAGCAGCCCCGGACAGCCCAATCAGCCCCAGCATTTT.

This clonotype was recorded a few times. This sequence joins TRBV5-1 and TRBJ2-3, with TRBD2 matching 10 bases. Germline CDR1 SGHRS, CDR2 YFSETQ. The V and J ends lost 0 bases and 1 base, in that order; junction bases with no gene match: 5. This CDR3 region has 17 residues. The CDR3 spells CASSLGFTSGGTDTQYF. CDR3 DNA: TGCGCCAGCAGCTTGGGGTTCACTAGCGGGGGCACAGATACGCAGTATTTT.

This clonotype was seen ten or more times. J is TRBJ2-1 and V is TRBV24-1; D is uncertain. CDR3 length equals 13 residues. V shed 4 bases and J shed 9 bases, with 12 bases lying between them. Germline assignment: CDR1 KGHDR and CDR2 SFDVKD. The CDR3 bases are TGTGCCACCAGTGACCCCACTATATCTGAGCAGTTCTTC. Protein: CATSDPTISEQFF.